Listed below are T cell receptor beta chains from one sample, sequenced in a study of blood T cells in healthy people across ages. TCRdb ran MiXCR on the 5' RACE reads and lists one entry per CDR3 protein. The sample consists of under 2,000,000 distinct CDR3 sequences, just under 50% of them appearing once. Input material: blood. These receptors came from a woman in her 40s in good health. CDR3s include the opening cysteine and the closing phenylalanine or tryptophan. D genes are given only for firm matches. Size is omitted from some rows. Given values are once, few, many or a class for expanded clones.

>TRBV11-1|TRBJ2-3|few|.
TGTGCCAGCAGCTCCTCCGAGGGCCTCACAGATACGCAGTATTTT
CASSSSEGLTDTQYF
>TRBV7-2|TRBJ2-2|few|.
TGTGCCAGCAGCATGGACGGTAACACCGGGGAGCTGTTTTTT
CASSMDGNTGELFF
>TRBV5-1|TRBJ2-7|.|TRBD2
TGCGCCAGCAGCTTGGCCCCTATACTAGCGGGGCAATCCTACGAGCAGTACTTC
CASSLAPILAGQSYEQYF
>TRBV11-2|TRBJ2-1|.|TRBD2
TGTGCCAGCAGCCCCTCACCGGGACTAGCGGGGAATGAGCAGTTCTTC
CASSPSPGLAGNEQFF
>TRBV20-1|TRBJ2-5|.|.
TGCAGTGCTAGAAATGTTGCGGCAGAGACCCAGTACTTC
CSARNVAAETQYF
>TRBV7-8|TRBJ1-2|.|.
TGTGCCAGCAGCTTAGAAGCTCCGACAGCTAACTATGGCTACACCTTC
CASSLEAPTANYGYTF
>TRBV28|TRBJ1-5|.|.
TGTGCCAGCAGTTTTAACGGGAATGGGGGCAATCAGCCCCAGCATTTT
CASSFNGNGGNQPQHF
>TRBV29-1|TRBJ2-1|.|.
TGCAGCGTGAAGGACATCGGGGATGAGCAGTTCTTC
CSVKDIGDEQFF
>TRBV4-2|TRBJ2-3|.|TRBD1
TGTGCCAGCAGCCTAATACCACCGGGACAGGGTGGGGAAGATACGCAGTATTTT
CASSLIPPGQGGEDTQYF
>TRBV6-1|TRBJ2-7|few|.
TGTGCCACCGATACTAGACAATACGAGCAGTACTTC
CATDTRQYEQYF
>TRBV20-1|TRBJ2-5|.|TRBD2
TGCAGTGCCACGCCGGTGGAATTATCTAGCGGGTGGTGGGAGCAGTACTTC
CSATPVELSSGWWEQYF
>TRBV5-1|TRBJ2-1|.|TRBD2
TGCGCCAGCAGCTTGGCCCTAGCGGGGGGGCTTGGAAACAATGAGCAGTTCTTC
CASSLALAGGLGNNEQFF
>TRBV28|TRBJ2-3|.|.
TGTGCCACCATCGGTGGGAGGAACACAGATACGCAGTATTTT
CATIGGRNTDTQYF